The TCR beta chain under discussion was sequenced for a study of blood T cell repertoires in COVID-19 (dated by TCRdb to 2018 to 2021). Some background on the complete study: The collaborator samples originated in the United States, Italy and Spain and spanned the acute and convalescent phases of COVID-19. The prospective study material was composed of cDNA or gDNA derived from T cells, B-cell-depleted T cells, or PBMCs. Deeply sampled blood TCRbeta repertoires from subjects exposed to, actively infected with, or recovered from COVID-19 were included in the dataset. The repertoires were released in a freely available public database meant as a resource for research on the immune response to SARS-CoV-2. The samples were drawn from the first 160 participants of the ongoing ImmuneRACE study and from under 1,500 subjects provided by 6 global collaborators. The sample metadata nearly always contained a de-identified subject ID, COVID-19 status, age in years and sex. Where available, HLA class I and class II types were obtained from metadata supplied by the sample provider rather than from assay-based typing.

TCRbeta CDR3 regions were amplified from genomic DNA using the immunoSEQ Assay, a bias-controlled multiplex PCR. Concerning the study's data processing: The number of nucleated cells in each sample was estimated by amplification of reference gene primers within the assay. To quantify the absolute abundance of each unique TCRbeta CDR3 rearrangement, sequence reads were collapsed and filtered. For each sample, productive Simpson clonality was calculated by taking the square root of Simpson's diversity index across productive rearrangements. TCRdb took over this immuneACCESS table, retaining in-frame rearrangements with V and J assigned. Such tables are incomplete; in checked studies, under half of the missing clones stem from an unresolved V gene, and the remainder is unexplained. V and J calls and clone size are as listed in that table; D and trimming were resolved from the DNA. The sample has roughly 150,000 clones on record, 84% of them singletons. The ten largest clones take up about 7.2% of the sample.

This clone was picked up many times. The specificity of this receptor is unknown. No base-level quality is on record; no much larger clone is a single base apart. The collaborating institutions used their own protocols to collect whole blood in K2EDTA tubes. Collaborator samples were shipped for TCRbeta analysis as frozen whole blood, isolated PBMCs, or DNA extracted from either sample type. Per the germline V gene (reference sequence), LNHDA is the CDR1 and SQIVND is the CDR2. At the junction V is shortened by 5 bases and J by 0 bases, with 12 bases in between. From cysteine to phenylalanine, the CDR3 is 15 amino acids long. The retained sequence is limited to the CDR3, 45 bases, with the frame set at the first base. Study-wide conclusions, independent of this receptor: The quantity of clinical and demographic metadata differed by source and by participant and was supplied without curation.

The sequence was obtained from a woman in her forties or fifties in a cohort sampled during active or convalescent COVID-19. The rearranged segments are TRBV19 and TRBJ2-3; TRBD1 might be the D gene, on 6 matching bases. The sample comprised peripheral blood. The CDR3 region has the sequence CASSGVGASTDTQYF. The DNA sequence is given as TGTGCCAGTAGTGGGGTGGGGGCTAGCACAGATACGCAGTATTTT. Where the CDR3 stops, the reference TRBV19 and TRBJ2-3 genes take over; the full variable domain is DGGITQSPKYLFRKEGQNVTLSCEQNLNHDAMYWYRQDPGQGLRLIYYSQIVNDFQKGDIAEGYSVSREKKESFPLTVTSAQKNPTAFYLCASSGVGASTDTQYFGPGTRLTVL.